Below, one T cell receptor beta chain is given with its context. What it binds is not known. This sample is part of a study of cytomegalovirus exposure and HLA in healthy donors. Study results and caveats: Upon later analysis, HLA-associated TCR beta chains proved more clonally expanded than other, equally common chains. With further analysis later on, most CMV-associated TCR beta chains appeared HLA-restricted.

V dropped 4 bases and J dropped 1; count of bases not matched to a gene: 3. From germline, CDR1 is SGHNT and CDR2 YYREEE (reference sequence). The CDR3 loop spans 14 amino acids. With 60 Vbeta and 13 Jbeta primers, the PCR was carried out. Methods used by the authors: Later reanalysis found roughly 80 million unique TCR beta chains, around 9.9 million of them shared. Repertoires were generated with immunoSEQ multiplex PCR, while TCRdb's copy carries only in-frame clones and drops some. The V and J calls and clone size come from that table; D and trimming were worked out from the DNA. Among roughly 120,000 clones listed, around three quarters were seen once.

The chain has TRBV5-4 and TRBJ2-7, with 9 bases aligning to TRBD1. The origin of this receptor is a man aged 45-65 years in good health and CMV-seropositive. The sample consisted of PBMCs. The CDR3 spells CASSPGTGSYEQYF. The CDR3 DNA is TGTGCCAGCAGCCCGGGGACAGGGTCCTACGAGCAGTACTTC.